A selection of T cell receptor beta chains follows, all from one sample in a study of response to subunit inactivated influenza vaccine. TCRdb called the RT-PCR reads again in MiXCR, with one record for every CDR3 protein. The sample has approximately 500,000 distinct CDR3 sequences, 10% to 15% seen once. The material was PBMCs from blood, obtained about 6 weeks after vaccination. These receptors originate from a man aged 45-65 years who received an inactivated influenza vaccine. CDR3s include the opening cysteine and the closing phenylalanine or tryptophan. Fields, in order: D gene, clone size, J gene, V gene, CDR3 protein, CDR3 DNA. A D gene is named only where the DNA matches it firmly. Expanded clones are given a class, and other clones once, few, many or no size at all.

D: TRBD1
size: NA
J: TRBJ2-3
V: TRBV12-3/TRBV12-4
CDR3: CASSFEDRGEDTQYF
DNA: TGTGCCAGCAGTTTCGAGGACAGGGGGGAAGATACGCAGTATTTT

D: NA
size: NA
J: TRBJ2-1
V: TRBV5-1
CDR3: CASSFDLTYNEQFF
DNA: TGCGCCAGCAGCTTTGACCTGACCTACAATGAGCAGTTCTTC

D: NA
size: NA
J: TRBJ2-7
V: TRBV20-1
CDR3: CSAREPVASSNYEQYF
DNA: TGCAGTGCTAGAGAACCCGTGGCTAGCTCAAACTACGAGCAGTACTTC

D: NA
size: NA
J: TRBJ2-7
V: TRBV6-2/TRBV6-3
CDR3: CASSYGLRLDEQYF
DNA: TGTGCCAGCAGTTATGGCCTCAGGCTTGACGAGCAGTACTTC

D: NA
size: NA
J: TRBJ2-2
V: TRBV28
CDR3: CATSSLVPNTGELFF
DNA: TGTGCCACCTCCTCCTTGGTCCCAAACACCGGGGAGCTGTTTTTT

D: TRBD2
size: few
J: TRBJ2-7
V: TRBV3-1
CDR3: CASSHQAGAYEQYF
DNA: TGTGCCAGCAGCCATCAAGCGGGAGCCTACGAGCAGTACTTC

D: NA
size: few
J: TRBJ2-3
V: TRBV7-2
CDR3: CASSRRFASFSTDTQYF
DNA: TGTGCCAGCAGCCGACGTTTCGCGTCCTTTAGCACAGATACGCAGTATTTT

D: NA
size: few
J: TRBJ1-2
V: TRBV6-2/TRBV6-3
CDR3: CASSYPPKAGANYGYTF
DNA: TGTGCCAGCAGTTACCCGCCAAAGGCAGGGGCTAACTATGGCTACACCTTC

D: NA
size: many
J: TRBJ2-4
V: TRBV20-1
CDR3: CSKREIGLNIQYF
DNA: TGCAGTAAACGCGAAATCGGTTTGAACATTCAGTACTTC

D: NA
size: NA
J: TRBJ2-1
V: TRBV29-1
CDR3: CSVEAPESYNEQFF
DNA: TGCAGCGTTGAAGCCCCCGAATCCTACAATGAGCAGTTCTTC

D: NA
size: few
J: TRBJ1-6
V: TRBV9
CDR3: CASSVGGISLGSPLHF
DNA: TGTGCCAGCAGCGTAGGAGGGATATCGCTCGGTTCACCCCTCCACTTT

D: NA
size: NA
J: TRBJ2-5
V: TRBV7-2
CDR3: CASSLQSVRETQYF
DNA: TGTGCCAGCAGCTTACAATCTGTACGGGAGACCCAGTACTTC

D: NA
size: few
J: TRBJ2-1
V: TRBV20-1
CDR3: CSVTERDEQFF
DNA: TGCAGTGTTACAGAACGGGATGAGCAGTTCTTC